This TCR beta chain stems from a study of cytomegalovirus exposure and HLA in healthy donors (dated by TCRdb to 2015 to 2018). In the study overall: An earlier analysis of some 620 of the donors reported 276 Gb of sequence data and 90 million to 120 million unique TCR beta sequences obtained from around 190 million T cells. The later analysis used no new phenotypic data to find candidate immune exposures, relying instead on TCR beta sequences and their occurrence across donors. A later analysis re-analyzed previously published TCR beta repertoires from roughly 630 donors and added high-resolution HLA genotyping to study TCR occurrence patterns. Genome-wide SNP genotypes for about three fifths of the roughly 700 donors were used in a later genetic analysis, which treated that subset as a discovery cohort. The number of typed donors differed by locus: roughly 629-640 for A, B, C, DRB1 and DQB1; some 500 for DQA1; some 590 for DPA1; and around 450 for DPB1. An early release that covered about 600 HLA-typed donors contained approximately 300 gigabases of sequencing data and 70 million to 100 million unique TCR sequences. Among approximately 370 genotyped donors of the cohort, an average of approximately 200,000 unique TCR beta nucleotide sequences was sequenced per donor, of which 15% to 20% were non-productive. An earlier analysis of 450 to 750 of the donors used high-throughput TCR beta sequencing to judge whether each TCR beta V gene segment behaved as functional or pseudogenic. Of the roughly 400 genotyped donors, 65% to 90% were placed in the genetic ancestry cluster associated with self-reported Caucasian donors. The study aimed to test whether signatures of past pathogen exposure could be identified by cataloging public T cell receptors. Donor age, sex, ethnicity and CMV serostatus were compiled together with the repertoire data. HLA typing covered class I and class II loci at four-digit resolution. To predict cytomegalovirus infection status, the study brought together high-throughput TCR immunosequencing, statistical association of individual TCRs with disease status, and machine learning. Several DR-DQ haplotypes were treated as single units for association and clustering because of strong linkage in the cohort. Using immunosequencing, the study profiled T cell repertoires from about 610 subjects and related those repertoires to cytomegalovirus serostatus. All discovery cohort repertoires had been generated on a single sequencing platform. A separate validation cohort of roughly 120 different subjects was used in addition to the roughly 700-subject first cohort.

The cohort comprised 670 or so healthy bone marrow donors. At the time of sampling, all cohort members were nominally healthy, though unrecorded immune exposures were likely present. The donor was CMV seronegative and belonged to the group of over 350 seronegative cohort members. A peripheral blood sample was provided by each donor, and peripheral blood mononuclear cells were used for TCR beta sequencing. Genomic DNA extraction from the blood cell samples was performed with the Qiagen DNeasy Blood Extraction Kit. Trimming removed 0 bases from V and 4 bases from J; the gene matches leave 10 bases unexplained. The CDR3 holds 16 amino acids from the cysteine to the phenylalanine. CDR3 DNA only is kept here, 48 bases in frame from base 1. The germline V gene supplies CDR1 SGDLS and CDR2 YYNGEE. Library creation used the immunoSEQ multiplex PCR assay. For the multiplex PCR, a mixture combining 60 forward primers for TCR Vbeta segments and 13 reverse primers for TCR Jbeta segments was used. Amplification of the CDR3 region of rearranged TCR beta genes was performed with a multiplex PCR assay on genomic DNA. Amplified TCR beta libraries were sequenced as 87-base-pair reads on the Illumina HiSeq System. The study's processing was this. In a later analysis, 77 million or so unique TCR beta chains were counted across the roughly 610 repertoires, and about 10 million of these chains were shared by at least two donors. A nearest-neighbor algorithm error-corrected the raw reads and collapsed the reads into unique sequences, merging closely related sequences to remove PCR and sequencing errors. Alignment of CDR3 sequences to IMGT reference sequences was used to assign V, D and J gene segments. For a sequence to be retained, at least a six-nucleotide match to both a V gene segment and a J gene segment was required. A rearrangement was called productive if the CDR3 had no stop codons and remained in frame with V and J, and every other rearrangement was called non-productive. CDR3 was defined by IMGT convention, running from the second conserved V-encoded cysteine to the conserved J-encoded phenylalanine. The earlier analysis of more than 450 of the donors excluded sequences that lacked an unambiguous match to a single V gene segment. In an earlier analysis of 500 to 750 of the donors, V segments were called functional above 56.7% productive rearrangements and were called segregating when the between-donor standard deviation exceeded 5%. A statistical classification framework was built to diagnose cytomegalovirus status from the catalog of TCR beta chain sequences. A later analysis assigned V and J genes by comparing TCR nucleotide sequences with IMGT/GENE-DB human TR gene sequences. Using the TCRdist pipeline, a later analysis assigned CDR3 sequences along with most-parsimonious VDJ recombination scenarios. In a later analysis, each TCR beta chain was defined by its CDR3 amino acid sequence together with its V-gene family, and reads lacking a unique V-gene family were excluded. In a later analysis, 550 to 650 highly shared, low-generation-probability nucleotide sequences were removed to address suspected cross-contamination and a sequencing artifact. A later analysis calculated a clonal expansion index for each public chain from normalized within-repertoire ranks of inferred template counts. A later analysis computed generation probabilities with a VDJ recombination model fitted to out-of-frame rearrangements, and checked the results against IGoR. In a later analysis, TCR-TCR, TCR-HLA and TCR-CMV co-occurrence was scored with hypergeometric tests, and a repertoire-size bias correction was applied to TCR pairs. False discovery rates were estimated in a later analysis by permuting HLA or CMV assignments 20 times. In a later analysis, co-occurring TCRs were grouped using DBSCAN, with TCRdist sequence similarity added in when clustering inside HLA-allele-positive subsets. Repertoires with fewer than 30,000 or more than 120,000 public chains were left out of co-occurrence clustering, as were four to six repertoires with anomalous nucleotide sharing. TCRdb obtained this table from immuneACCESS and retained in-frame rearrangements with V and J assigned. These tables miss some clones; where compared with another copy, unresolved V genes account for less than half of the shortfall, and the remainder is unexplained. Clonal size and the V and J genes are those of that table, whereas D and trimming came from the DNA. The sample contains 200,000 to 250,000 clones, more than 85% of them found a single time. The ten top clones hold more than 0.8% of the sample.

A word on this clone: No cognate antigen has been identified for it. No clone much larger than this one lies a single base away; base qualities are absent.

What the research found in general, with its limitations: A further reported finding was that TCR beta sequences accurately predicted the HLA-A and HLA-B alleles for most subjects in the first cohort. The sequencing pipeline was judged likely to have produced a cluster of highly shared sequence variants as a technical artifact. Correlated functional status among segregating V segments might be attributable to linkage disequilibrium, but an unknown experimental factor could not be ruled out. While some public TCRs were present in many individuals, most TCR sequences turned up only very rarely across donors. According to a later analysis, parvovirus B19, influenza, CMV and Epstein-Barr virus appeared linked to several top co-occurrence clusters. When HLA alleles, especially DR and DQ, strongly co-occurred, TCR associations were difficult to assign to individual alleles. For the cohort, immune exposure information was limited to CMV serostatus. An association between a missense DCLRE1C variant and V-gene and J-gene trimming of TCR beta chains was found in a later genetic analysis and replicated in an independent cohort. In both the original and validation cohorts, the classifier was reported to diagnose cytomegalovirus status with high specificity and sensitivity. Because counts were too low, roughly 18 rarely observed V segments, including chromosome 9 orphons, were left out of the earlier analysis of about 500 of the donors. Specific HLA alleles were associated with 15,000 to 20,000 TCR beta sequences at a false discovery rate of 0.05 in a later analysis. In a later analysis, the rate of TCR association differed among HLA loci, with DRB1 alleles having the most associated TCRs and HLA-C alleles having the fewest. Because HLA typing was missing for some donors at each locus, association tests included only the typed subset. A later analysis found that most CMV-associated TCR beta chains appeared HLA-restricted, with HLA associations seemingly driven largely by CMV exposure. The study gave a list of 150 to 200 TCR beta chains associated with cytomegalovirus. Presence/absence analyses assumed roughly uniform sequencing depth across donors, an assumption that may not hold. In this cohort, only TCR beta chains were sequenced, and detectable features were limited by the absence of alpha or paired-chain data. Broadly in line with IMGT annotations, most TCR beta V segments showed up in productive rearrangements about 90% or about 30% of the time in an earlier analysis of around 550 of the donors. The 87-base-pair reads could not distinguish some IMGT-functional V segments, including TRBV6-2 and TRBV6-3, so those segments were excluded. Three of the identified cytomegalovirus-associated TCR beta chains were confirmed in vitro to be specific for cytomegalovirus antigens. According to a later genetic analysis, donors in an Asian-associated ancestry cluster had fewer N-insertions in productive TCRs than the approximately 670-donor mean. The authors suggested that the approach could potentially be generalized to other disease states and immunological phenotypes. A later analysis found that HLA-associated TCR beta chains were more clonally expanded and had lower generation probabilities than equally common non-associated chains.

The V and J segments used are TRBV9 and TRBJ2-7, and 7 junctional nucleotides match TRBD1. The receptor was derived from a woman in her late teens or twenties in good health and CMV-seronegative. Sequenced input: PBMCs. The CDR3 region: CASSVAPGTELYEQYF. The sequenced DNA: TGTGCCAGCAGCGTAGCTCCGGGGACAGAACTTTACGAGCAGTACTTC.